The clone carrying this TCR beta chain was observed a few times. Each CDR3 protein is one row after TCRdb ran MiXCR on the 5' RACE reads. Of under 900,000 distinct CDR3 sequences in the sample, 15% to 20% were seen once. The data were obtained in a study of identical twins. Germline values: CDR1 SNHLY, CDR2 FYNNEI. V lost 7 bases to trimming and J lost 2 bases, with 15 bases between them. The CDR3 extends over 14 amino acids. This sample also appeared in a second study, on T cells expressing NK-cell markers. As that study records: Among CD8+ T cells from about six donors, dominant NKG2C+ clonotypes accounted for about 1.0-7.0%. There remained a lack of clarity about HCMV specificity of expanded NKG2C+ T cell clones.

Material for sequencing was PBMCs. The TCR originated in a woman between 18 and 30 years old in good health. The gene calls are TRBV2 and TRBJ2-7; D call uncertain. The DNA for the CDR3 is TGTGCCAGCACCGTCACACCCGGTACCTACGAGCAGTACTTC. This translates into CASTVTPGTYEQYF. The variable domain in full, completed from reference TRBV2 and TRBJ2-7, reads EPEVTQTPSHQVTQMGQEVILRCVPISNHLYFYWYRQILGQKVEFLVSFYNNEISEKSEIFDDQFSVERPDGSNFTLKIRSTKLEDSAMYFCASTVTPGTYEQYFGPGTRLTVT.